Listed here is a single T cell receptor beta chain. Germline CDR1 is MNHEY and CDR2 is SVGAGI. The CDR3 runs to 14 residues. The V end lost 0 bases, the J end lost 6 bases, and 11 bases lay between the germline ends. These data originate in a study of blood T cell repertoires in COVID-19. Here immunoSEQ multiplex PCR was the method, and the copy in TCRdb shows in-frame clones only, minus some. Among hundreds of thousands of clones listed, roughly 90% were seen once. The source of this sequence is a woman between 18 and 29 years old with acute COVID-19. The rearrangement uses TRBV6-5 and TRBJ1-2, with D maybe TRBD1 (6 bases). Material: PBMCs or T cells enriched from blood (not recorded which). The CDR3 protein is CASSYSNRVDGYTF. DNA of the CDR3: TGTGCCAGCAGTTACTCGAACAGGGTCGATGGCTACACCTTC.